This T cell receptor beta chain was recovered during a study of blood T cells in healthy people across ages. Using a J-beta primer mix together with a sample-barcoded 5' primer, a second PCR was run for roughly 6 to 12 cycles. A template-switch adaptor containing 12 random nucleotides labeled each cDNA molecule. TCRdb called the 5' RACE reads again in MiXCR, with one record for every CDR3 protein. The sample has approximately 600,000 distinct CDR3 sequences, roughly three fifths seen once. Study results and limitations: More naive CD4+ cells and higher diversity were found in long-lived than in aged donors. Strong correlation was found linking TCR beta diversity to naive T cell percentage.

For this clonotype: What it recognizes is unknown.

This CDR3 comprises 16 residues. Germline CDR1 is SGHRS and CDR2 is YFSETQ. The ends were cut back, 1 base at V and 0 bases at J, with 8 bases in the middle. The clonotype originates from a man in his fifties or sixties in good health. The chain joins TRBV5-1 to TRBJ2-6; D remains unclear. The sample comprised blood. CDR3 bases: TGCGCCAGCAGCTTGATCTGGAGCTCTGGGGCCAACGTCCTGACTTTC. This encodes CASSLIWSSGANVLTF.